This T cell receptor (beta chain) was sequenced in a study of cytomegalovirus exposure and HLA in healthy donors. Primers for the PCR totalled 60 Vbeta and 13 Jbeta. This table comes from immunoSEQ multiplex PCR, and its TCRdb copy is limited to in-frame clones, with some not included. The sample lists 200,000 to 250,000 clones; around 89% were seen once. The germline V and J ends were trimmed by 5 bases and 5 bases, with 6 bases remaining between them. Germline V gene sequence: CDR1 ENHRY, CDR2 SYGVKD. This CDR3 is built from 12 residues. This receptor was identified in a woman under 30 in good health and CMV-seronegative. V gene TRBV10-3 combines with J gene TRBJ2-2, with a possible D match to TRBD2 (5 bases). Sequenced material: PBMCs. The CDR3 spells CAISPGTGELFF. CDR3 DNA: TGTGCCATCAGTCCGGGGACCGGGGAGCTGTTTTTT.